The table lists the clone carrying this T cell receptor beta chain with many counts. These data belong to a study of CD8+CD57+ T cells in acquired aplastic anemia. Those patients picked for sequencing had displayed CD8+CD57+ cell expansion on flow cytometry. The ends lost 1 base at V and 5 bases at J; junction bases unmatched: 4. The CDR3 contains 15 residues. Per the germline V gene, CDR1 is MGHRA and CDR2 is YSYEKL. It was genomic DNA that served as the template for profiling TCR beta VDJ and CDR3. TCRdb recomputed calls from the reads with MiXCR, one row per CDR3 protein. The sample holds some 160,000 distinct CDR3 sequences, around half seen once.

V and J are TRBV4-1 and TRBJ2-5; 10 bases are shared with TRBD2. The sequence came from a human donor with aplastic anemia. Sequenced: sorted CD4+, CD8+, or CD8+CD57+ T cells (not recorded which) from PBMCs. Here the CDR3 reads CASSQGLAGAETQYF. In DNA, the CDR3 is TGCGCCAGCAGCCAAGGGCTAGCGGGAGCGGAGACCCAGTACTTC.